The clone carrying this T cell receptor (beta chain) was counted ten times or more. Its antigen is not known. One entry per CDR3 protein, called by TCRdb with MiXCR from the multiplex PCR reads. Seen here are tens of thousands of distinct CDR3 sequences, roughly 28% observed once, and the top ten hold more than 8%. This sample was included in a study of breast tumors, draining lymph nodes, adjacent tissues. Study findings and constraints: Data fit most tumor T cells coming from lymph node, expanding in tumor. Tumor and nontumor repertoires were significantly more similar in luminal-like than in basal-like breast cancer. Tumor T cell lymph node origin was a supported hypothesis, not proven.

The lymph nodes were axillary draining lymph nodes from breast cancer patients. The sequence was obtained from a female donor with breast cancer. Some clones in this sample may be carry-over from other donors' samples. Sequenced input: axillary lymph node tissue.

This chain's CDR3 is CASSIGLNNEQFF. CDR3 coding DNA: TGTGCCAGTAGTATCGGTCTGAACAATGAGCAGTTCTTC. The genes are TRBV19 and TRBJ2-1; no firm D call. V gave up 3 bases and J gave up 5 bases, with 8 bases separating them. From germline, CDR1 is LNHDA and CDR2 SQIVND (reference sequence). This CDR3 has 13 amino acids.